The clone carrying this T cell receptor beta chain was observed once. Its antigen is not known. The sample is drawn from a study of CD8+ T cells in alopecia areata. Study-wide context: Treated patients received oral tofacitinib, 5 to 10 mg twice daily. Tofacitinib continued for 6 to 18 months and was then withheld for 6 months.

The study's findings and limits: For lesional scalp, especially alopecia totalis/universalis, clonality was higher than in normal scalp.

Described treatment: oral pan-JAK inhibitor, 5-10 mg twice daily. PBMCs provided sorted CD4+ and CD8+ T cells. The CDR3 spans 14 residues. Trimming shortened V by 1 base and J by 2 bases, and 9 bases separated the two germline ends. Germline V gene lookup returns CDR1 SGHTA and CDR2 FQGNSA. Sequencing templates came from extracted RNA that was reverse transcribed into cDNA. The protocol was immunoSEQ multiplex PCR, while the TCRdb copy is restricted to in-frame clones and leaves out a portion. The sample yields under 350,000 clones, roughly 60% seen once. V and J are TRBV7-2 and TRBJ2-7; no definite D call. This specimen was CD4+ T cells sorted from blood, taken at week 24, from a patient treated with tofacitinib. The sequence derives from a human donor with alopecia areata. CDR3 nucleotide sequence: TGTGCCAGCAGCTTAGGGGTCCCCGCCTACGAGCAGTACTTC. It translates to CASSLGVPAYEQYF.